This T cell receptor (beta chain) was profiled in a study of control samples from healthy donors and cancer patients. TCRdb keeps only in-frame clones here, not all; method: immunoSEQ multiplex PCR. In the table there are under 450,000 clones, approximately 90% of which are singletons. The CDR3 spans 16 residues. Trimming left V 2 bases short and J 5 bases short, with 17 bases between. Germline lookup yields CDR1 MDHEN and CDR2 SYDVKM. The V call is TRBV28, the J call TRBJ2-3, with D maybe TRBD2 (5 bases). Sequenced input: PBMCs. The receptor's source is a man in his forties with head and neck cancer. The CDR3 loop is CASSLRYGLAGDTQYF. CDR3 DNA sequence: TGTGCCAGCAGTTTAAGGTACGGCCTAGCTGGAGATACGCAGTATTTT.